This T cell receptor (beta chain) was sequenced in a study of shared clonotypes between healthy human individuals. Measured with immunoSEQ multiplex PCR; TCRdb has only the in-frame clones, and not every one. This table holds about 1 million clones, about three quarters found once. The CDR3 contains 15 residues. J gave up 5 bases and V 8 bases, and 11 bases lay outside the gene matches. CDR1 is MNHEY, CDR2 SVGAGI, per germline. What was sequenced was memory CD4+ T cells sorted from blood. The subset: CD45RA-negative fraction. The gene calls are TRBV6-5 and TRBJ2-5; TRBD2 aligns across 10 bases. This TCR was recovered from a young man in good health. The CDR3 DNA reads TGTGCCAGCCGAGGGGGGCTAGCGGGAGCTGAGACCCAGTACTTC. Residues: CASRGGLAGAETQYF.